This TCR beta chain was sequenced for a study of cytomegalovirus exposure and HLA in healthy donors. The primer mix had 60 Vbeta and 13 Jbeta primers. Sequencing used immunoSEQ multiplex PCR; TCRdb keeps in-frame clones, though not all of them. This sample has 150,000 to 170,000 clones, with roughly 80% found just once. Trimming at V came to 3 bases and at J to 3 bases, leaving 5 bases not matched to a gene. Germline V gene data show CDR1 as SGHNT and CDR2 as YENEEA. The CDR3 totals 16 residues. The sequence came from a woman in her forties in good health and CMV-seronegative. The chain employs TRBV11-3 and TRBJ2-7, with TRBD2 identical over 13 bases. The specimen was PBMCs. The CDR3 nucleotides read TGTGCCAGCAGCTTTGGGGGACTAGCGGGACTCTACGAGCAGTACTTC. It translates to CASSFGGLAGLYEQYF.